This T cell receptor beta chain was identified during a study of blood T cell repertoires in COVID-19. Study-level background: Researchers got acute and convalescent COVID-19 samples from the United States, Italy and Spain. PBMCs, B-cell-depleted T cells, or T cells were the source of the cDNA or gDNA that made up the material.

Authors' processing steps: The authors estimated nucleated cell counts from reference gene primer amplification. Only in-frame clones appear in the TCRdb table, and some are missing; sequencing was by immunoSEQ multiplex PCR. V and J calls and clone size are copied from that table; D and trimming were computed from the DNA. Among approximately 70,000 clones listed, roughly 85% were seen once. Looked up from germline, CDR1 is LNHDA and CDR2 is SQIVND (reference sequence). The ends lost 9 bases at V and 4 bases at J; junction bases unmatched: 15. The CDR3 extends over 17 amino acids. The source material was peripheral blood. The receptor comes from an elderly woman with active or convalescent COVID-19. The chain joins TRBV19 to TRBJ1-5; 10 bases line up with TRBD1. CDR3 region: CASTGDRGRRSNQPQHF. CDR3 coding DNA: TGTGCCAGCACCGGGGACAGGGGTCGACGTTCTAATCAGCCCCAGCATTTT.